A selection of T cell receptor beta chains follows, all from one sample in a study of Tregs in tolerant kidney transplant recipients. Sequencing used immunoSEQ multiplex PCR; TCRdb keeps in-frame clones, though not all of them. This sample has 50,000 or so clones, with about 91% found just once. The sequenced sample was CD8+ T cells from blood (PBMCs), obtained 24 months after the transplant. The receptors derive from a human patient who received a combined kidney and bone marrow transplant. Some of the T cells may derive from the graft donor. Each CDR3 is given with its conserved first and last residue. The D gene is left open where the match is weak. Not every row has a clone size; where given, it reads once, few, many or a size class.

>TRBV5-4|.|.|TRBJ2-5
TGTGCCAGCAGCTTGGTGGAGGAGGAGGAGACCCAGTACTTC
CASSLVEEEETQYF
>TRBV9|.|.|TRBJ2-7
TGTGCCAGCAGCGCGGGACTCTCTGGCGAGCAGTACTTC
CASSAGLSGEQYF
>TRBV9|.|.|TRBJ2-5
TGTGCCAGCAGCGTATCGGGTCGCGCAGAGACCCAGTACTTC
CASSVSGRAETQYF
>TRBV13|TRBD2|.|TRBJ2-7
TGTGCCAGCAGCCACCTACGGGGGGGCCTCAGCTCCTACGAGCAGTACTTC
CASSHLRGGLSSYEQYF
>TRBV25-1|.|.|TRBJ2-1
TGTGCCAGCAGTGCACGGACTCGAACTTACAATGAGCAGTTCTTC
CASSARTRTYNEQFF
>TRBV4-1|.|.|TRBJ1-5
TGCGCCAGCAGCCCAGGTAACAATCAGCCCCAGCATTTT
CASSPGNNQPQHF
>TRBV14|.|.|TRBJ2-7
TGTGCCAGCAGCCAAGGGCGGGAAGAGCAGTACTTC
CASSQGREEQYF
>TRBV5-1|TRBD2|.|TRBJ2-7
TGCGCCAGCAGCTTTTTTAGCGGGGACACCTACGAGCAGTACTTC
CASSFFSGDTYEQYF
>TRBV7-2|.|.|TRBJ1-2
TGTGCCAGCAGCTTAGGCCGGGTGGGCTATGGCTACACCTTC
CASSLGRVGYGYTF
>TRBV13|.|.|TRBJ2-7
TGTGCCAGCAGCTTATCAGGGATGACCTACGAGCAGTACTTC
CASSLSGMTYEQYF
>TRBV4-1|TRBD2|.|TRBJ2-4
TGCGCCAGCAGCCAAGAGCTACAGCGGGAAAATCTAGCCAAAAACATTCAGTACTTC
CASSQELQRENLAKNIQYF
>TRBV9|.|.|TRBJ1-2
TGTGCCAGCAGCTCCCACAGGGTTAACTATGGCTACCCCTTC
CASSSHRVNYGYPF
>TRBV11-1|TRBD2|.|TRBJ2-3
TGTGCAATAGCGGGAAATCCAGATACGCAGTATTTT
CAIAGNPDTQYF
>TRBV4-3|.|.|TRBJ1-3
TGCGCCAGCAGCCAAGATTCCCCGGGGATGGATGGGGTCTCTGGAAACACCATATATTTT
CASSQDSPGMDGVSGNTIYF
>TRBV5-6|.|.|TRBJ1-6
TGTGCCAGCAGCTTGGGACAGGTTTGGCCCCTCCACTTT
CASSLGQVWPLHF
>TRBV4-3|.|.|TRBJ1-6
TGCGCCAGCAGCCAAGATTCCGGGGTGCTCAATTCACCCCTCCACTTT
CASSQDSGVLNSPLHF
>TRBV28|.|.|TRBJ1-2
TGTGCCAGCAGGTTCGGTTCCTATGGCTACACCTTC
CASRFGSYGYTF
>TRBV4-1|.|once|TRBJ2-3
TGCGCCAGCAGCCCCTGGACAGCTACAGATACGCAGTATTTT
CASSPWTATDTQYF
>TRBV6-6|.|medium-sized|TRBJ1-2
TGTGCCAGCAGTAACAGGGAATTTGTCATCTACACCTTC
CASSNREFVIYTF
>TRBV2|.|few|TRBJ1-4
TGTGCCAGCAGTGGATCCCTCTTCATCGGGGGTAAGGAGGAAAAACTGTTTTTT
CASSGSLFIGGKEEKLFF
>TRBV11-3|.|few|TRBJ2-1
TGTGCCAGCAGCTTAGGGCGGGTGCGGTTCTTC
CASSLGRVRFF
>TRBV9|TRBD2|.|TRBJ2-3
TGTGCCAGCAGCATTAGCGGGGGGGCCAAAGATACGCAGTATTTT
CASSISGGAKDTQYF
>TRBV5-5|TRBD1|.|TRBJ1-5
TGTGCCAGCAGCTTGGGACAGGGTGATAATCAGCCCCAGCATTTT
CASSLGQGDNQPQHF
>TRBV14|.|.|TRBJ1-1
TGTGCCAGCAGCCAAAACCTGCGCACTGAAGCTTTCTTT
CASSQNLRTEAFF
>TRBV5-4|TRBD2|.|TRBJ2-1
TGTGCCAGCAGCTTGCTGGGACTAGGGGAATACAATGAGCAGTTCTTC
CASSLLGLGEYNEQFF
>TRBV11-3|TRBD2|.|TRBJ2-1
TGTGCCAGCAGCCACCGTGGGCGGGGGGGCGACAATGAGCAGTTCTTC
CASSHRGRGGDNEQFF
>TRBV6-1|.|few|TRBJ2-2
TGTGCCAGCAGTGAAACGCGTCGGGGGTACACCGGGGAGCTGTTTTTT
CASSETRRGYTGELFF
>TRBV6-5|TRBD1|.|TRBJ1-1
TGTGCCAGCAGTTACTCGACAGGGGGTGACACTGAAGCTTTCTTT
CASSYSTGGDTEAFF
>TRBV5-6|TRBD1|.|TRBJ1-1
TGTGCCAGCAGCTGGGGGACAGGGAACACTGAAGCTTTCTTT
CASSWGTGNTEAFF
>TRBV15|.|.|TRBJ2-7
TGTGCCACCAGCACTAGAGGAAACTCCTACGAGCAGTACTTC
CATSTRGNSYEQYF
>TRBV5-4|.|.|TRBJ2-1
TGTGCCAGCAGCTTGGTGGCTAGCCCGGCTGAGCAGTTCTTC
CASSLVASPAEQFF
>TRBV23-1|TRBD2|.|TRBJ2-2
TGCGCCAGCAGTCAATCGGAAGTGGGCGGGAGAAACACCGGGGAGCTGTTTTTT
CASSQSEVGGRNTGELFF
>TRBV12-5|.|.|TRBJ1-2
TGTGCTAGTGGTTTTGGGGCGGGAAGCGATTATGGCTACACCTTC
CASGFGAGSDYGYTF
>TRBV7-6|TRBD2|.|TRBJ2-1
TGTGCCAGCAGACTAACTAGCGGTGCGTACAATGAGCAGTTCTTC
CASRLTSGAYNEQFF
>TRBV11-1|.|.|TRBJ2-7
TGTGCCAGCAGCCACGCCGACGGGGCCTACGAGCAGTACTTC
CASSHADGAYEQYF
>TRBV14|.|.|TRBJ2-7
TGTGCCAGCAGCCCTACGTCTTCCTACGAGCAGTACTTC
CASSPTSSYEQYF
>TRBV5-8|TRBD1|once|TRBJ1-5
TGTGCCGGGGCAGGGGGCCCACAGCCCCAGCATTTT
CAGAGGPQPQHF
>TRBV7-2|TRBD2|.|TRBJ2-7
TGTGCCAGCACCCTCCTAGCGGGGGAGGTATACGAGCAGTACTTC
CASTLLAGEVYEQYF
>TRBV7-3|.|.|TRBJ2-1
TGTGCCAGCAGCTTAACCGGCAATGAGCAGTTCTTC
CASSLTGNEQFF
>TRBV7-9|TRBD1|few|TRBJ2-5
TGTGCCAGCACCGCGACAGGGCGGAGGGAGACCCAGTACTTC
CASTATGRRETQYF
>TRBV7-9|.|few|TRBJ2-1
TGTGCCAGCAGCATCCTGGGGCCCCAATACAATGAGCAGTTCTTC
CASSILGPQYNEQFF
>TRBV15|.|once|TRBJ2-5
TGTGCCACCAGCAGTGATAATCTTCCGGCGGGAGAGACCCAGTACTTC
CATSSDNLPAGETQYF